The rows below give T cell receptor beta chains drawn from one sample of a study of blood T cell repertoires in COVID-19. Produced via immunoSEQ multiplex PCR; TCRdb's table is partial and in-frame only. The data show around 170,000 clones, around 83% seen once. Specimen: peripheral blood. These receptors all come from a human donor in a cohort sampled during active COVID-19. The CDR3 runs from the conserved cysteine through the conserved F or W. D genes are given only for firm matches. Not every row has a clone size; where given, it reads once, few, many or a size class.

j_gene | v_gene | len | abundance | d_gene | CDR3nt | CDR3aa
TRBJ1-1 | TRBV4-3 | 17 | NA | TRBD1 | TGCGCCAGCAGCCAAGTCACCCCAGGGGGGTCTAGCACTGAAGCTTTCTTT | CASSQVTPGGSSTEAFF
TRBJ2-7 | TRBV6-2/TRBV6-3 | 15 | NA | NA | TGTGCCAGCAGTTACTCGACCCAGGGGTGGTACGAGCAGTACTTC | CASSYSTQGWYEQYF
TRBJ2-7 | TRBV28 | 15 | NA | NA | TGTGCCAGCAGTGAAGGGGGAGAGGGCTCCTACGAGCAGTACTTC | CASSEGGEGSYEQYF
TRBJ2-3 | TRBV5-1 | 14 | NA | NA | TGCGCCAGCAGCCCAGGGACTGGCACAGATACGCAGTATTTT | CASSPGTGTDTQYF
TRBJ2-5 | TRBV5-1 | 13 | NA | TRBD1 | TGCGCCTCACGACAGGGGGCAAGAGAGACCCAGTACTTC | CASRQGARETQYF
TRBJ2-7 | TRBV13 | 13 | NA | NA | TGTGCCAGCAGCTTAGACAGGGATTACGAGCAGTACTTC | CASSLDRDYEQYF
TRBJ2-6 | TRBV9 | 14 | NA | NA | TGTGCCAGCGGGGGGGGCGCTGGGGCCAACGTCCTGACTTTC | CASGGGAGANVLTF
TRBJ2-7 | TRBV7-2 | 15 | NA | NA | TGTGCCAGCAGCTTAGATGGGAGACGGGACTACGAGCAGTACTTC | CASSLDGRRDYEQYF
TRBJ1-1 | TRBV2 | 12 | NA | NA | TGTGCCAGCAGTCTGGCGAACACTGAAGCTTTCTTT | CASSLANTEAFF
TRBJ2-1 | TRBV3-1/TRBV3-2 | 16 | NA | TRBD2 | TGTGCCAGCAGCCAAGTAATAGTAGCGGGGGGGGATGAGCAGTTCTTC | CASSQVIVAGGDEQFF
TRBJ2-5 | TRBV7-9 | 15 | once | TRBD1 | TGTGCCAGCAGCTTAGGGGACAGCGCTCAAGAGACCCAGTACTTC | CASSLGDSAQETQYF
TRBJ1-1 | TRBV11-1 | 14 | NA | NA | TGTGCCAGCAGCTTCCGGGGGTGGGAGGCTGAAGCTTTCTTT | CASSFRGWEAEAFF
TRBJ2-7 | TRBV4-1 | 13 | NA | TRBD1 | TGCGCCAGCAGCCATGAGGACAGGGGGTTGCGGTACTTC | CASSHEDRGLRYF
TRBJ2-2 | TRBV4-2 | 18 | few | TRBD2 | TGTGCCAGCAGCCAAGAAGGGACTAGGTCTGAATCTACCGGGGAGCTGTTTTTT | CASSQEGTRSESTGELFF
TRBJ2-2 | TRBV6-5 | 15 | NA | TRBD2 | TGTGCCAGCAGTTACCCGACTAGCGGGGGGTGGGAGCTGTTTTTT | CASSYPTSGGWELFF
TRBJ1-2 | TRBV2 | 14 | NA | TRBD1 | TGTGCCAGCAGTGATTGGACAGGGAACTATGGCTACACCTTC | CASSDWTGNYGYTF
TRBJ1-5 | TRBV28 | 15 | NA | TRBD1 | TGTGCCAGCAGTCCCGGGACAGGGGTGGTTCAGCCCCAGCATTTT | CASSPGTGVVQPQHF
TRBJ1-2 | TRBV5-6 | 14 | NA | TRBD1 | TGTGCCAGCAGCCTAACGGACAGGAACTATGGCTACACCTTC | CASSLTDRNYGYTF
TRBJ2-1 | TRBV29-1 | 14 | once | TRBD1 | TGCAGCGTTCTCGGGGCAGGGGGCTACAATGAGCAGTTCTTC | CSVLGAGGYNEQFF
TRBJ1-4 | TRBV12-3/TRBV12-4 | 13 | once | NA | TGTGCCAGCGGAGCAGGGACTTCTGAAAAACTGTTTTTT | CASGAGTSEKLFF
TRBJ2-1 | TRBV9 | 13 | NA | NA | TGTGCCAGCAGCTCCAACTACGGGGGTGAGCAGTTCTTC | CASSSNYGGEQFF
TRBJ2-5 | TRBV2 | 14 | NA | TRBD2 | TGTGCCAGCAATACGGGGGGGAGCCAAGAGACCCAGTACTTC | CASNTGGSQETQYF
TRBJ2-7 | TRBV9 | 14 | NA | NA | TGTGCCAGCAGCCTAGGCTGGGGCGGCGACGAGCAGTACTTC | CASSLGWGGDEQYF
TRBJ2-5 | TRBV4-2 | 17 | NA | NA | TGTGCCAGCAGCCAAGCCTCAAGCGGAGGGATCCAAGAGACCCAGTACTTC | CASSQASSGGIQETQYF
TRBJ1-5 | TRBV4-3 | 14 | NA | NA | TGCGCCAGCAGCCAAGAAGCGGGGAATCAGCCCCAGCATTTT | CASSQEAGNQPQHF
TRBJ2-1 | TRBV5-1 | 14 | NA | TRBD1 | TGCGCCAGCAGCGGATGGACAGGCGGGCATGAGCAGTTCTTC | CASSGWTGGHEQFF
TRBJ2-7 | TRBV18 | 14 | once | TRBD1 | TGTGCCAGCTCACCAGGACAGGGGCGATACGAGCAGTACTTC | CASSPGQGRYEQYF
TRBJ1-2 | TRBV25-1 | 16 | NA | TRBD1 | TGTGCCAGCAGTGATCTTTCACAGGGGGCGGACTATGGCTACACCTTC | CASSDLSQGADYGYTF
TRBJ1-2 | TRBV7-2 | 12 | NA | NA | TGTGCCCTAAGGGAGGGACCTGGTGGCTACACCTTC | CALREGPGGYTF
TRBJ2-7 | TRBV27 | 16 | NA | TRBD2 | TGTGCCAGCAGTCAAGGACTAGCGGGAGGGCCGCGGGAGCAGTACTTC | CASSQGLAGGPREQYF
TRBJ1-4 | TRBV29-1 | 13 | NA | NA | TGCAGCGTAAGACAGGCAACTAATGAAAAACTGTTTTTT | CSVRQATNEKLFF
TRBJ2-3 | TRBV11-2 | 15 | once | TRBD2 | TGTGCCAGCAGCTTAGATCCCAGCGGGGGAGATACGCAGTATTTT | CASSLDPSGGDTQYF
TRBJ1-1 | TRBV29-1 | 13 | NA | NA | TGCAGCGTTCGAGCCGCGAGGAACACTGAAGCTTTCTTT | CSVRAARNTEAFF
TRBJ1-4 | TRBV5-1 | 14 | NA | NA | TGCGCCAGCAGCTTGGCATCGCAGGATGAAAAACTGTTTTTT | CASSLASQDEKLFF
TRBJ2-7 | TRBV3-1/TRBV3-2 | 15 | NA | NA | TGTGCCAGCAGCCCCTTGGGCGGACAAACCTACGAGCAGTACTTC | CASSPLGGQTYEQYF
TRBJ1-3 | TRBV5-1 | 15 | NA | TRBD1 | TGCGCCAGCAGTCCTACAGGGGCCTCTGGAAACACCATATATTTT | CASSPTGASGNTIYF
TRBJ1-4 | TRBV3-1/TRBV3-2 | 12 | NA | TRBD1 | TGTGCCAGCAACCGGGACAGCGGAAAACTGTTTTTT | CASNRDSGKLFF
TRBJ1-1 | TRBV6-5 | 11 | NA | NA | TGTGCCAGCAGACAGGGTACTGAAGCTTTCTTT | CASRQGTEAFF
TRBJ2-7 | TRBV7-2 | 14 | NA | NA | TGTGCCAGCAGCCGTGCCATTGGCAGCTACGAGCAGTACTTC | CASSRAIGSYEQYF
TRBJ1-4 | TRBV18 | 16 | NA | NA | TGTGCCAGCTCCCCAGTCGCGGGTGCAACTAATGAAAAACTGTTTTTT | CASSPVAGATNEKLFF
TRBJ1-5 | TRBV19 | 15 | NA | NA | TGTGCCAGTCTAGAGGGTCGCTATAGCAATCAGCCCCAGCATTTT | CASLEGRYSNQPQHF
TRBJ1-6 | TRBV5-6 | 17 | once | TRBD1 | TGTGCCAGCAGCCCGACAGGGAGCCTGACATATAATTCACCCCTCCACTTT | CASSPTGSLTYNSPLHF
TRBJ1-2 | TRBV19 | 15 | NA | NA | TGTGCCAGTAGACAGGGACCGACCTATAACTATGGCTACACCTTC | CASRQGPTYNYGYTF
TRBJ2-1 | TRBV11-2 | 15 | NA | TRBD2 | TGTGCCGGCAGTGCGGCGGGAGGGCCTGACAATGAGCAGTTCTTC | CAGSAAGGPDNEQFF
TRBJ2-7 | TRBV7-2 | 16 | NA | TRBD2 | TGTGCCAGCAGCTTAGCTAGCGGGGGCCTCTCCTACGAGCAGTACTTC | CASSLASGGLSYEQYF
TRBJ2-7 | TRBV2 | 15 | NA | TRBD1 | TGTGCCAGCACTCTGGTGGGACAGGGCTCCGGGGAGCAGTACTTC | CASTLVGQGSGEQYF
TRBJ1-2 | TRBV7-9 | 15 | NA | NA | TGTGCCAGCAGCTTAGGAGAATGGCAGGGGAATGGCTACACCTTC | CASSLGEWQGNGYTF
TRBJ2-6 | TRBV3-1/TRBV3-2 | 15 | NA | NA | TGTGCCAGCAGCCAAGGAGTATCTGGGGCCAACGTCCTGACTTTC | CASSQGVSGANVLTF
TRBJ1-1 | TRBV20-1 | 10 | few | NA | TGCAGTGCTAGCAGGGCTGAAGCTTTCTTT | CSASRAEAFF
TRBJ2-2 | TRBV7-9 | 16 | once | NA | TGTGCCAGCAGCTTGCCCGGGACACCGAACACCGGGGAGCTGTTTTTT | CASSLPGTPNTGELFF
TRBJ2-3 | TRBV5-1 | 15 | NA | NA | TGCGCCAGCAGCTTCCAGGGAATTGGGACAGATACGCAGTATTTT | CASSFQGIGTDTQYF
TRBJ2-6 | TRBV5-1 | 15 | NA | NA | TGCGCCAGCAGACCGGACAGCTCTGGGGCCAACGTCCTGACTTTC | CASRPDSSGANVLTF
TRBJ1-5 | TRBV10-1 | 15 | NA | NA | TGCGCCAGCAGTGAGGGTCGGAGGGTCAATCAGCCCCAGCATTTT | CASSEGRRVNQPQHF
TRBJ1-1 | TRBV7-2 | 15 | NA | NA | TGTGCCAGCAGCTTAGTAGCAGGGGCGGGCACTGAAGCTTTCTTT | CASSLVAGAGTEAFF
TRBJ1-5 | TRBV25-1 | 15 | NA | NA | TGTGCCAGCAGTGGTAGCAGGGCCATAAATCAGCCCCAGCATTTT | CASSGSRAINQPQHF
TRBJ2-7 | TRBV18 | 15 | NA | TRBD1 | TGTGCCAGCTCACGCTCAGGGGGCGCGGCCTACGAGCAGTACTTC | CASSRSGGAAYEQYF
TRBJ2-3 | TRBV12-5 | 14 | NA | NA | TGTGCTAGTGGTCCACGGACATACTCAGATACGCAGTATTTT | CASGPRTYSDTQYF
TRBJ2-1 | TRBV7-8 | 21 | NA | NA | TGTGCCAGCAGCTTTCCCCGAGGTGGGGACAGGGTGATAGCGGGAAACAATGAGCAGTTCTTC | CASSFPRGGDRVIAGNNEQFF
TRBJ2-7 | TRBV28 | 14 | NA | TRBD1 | TGTGCCAGCAGAGATTTGGGACAGGGGAACGAGCAGTACTTC | CASRDLGQGNEQYF
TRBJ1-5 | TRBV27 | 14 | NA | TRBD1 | TGTGCCAGCAGTACTGGGACAGGGCATCAGCCCCAGCATTTT | CASSTGTGHQPQHF